The clone carrying this TCR beta chain was found once. Antigen specificity is unknown. Starting from approximately 0.45 ug of total RNA, TCR beta cDNA was produced with a primer in the constant region. Investigators got TCR beta libraries out of three nested multiplex PCR rounds, done with slightly modified ARM-PCR. Use of TRBV1-TRBV30 forward primers with a C-beta reverse primer characterized the first two PCR rounds, which lasted roughly 11 cycles each. MiXCR, run by TCRdb on the multiplex PCR reads, gives a single entry per CDR3 protein. The repertoire holds approximately 320,000 distinct CDR3 sequences, with around three fifths as singletons. The data belong to a study of tumor-infiltrating lymphocytes in primary liver carcinoma. About the research overall: Primary liver carcinoma, confirmed by histopathology, was surgically resected. General observations from the study: The top-250-clone fraction was significantly higher in tumors than in blood (p = 0.039).

It was unsorted whole blood that yielded blood RNA, and germline DNA was also extracted. Looked up from germline, CDR1 is SGHDT and CDR2 is YYEEEE. This CDR3 spans 12 amino acids. Trimming left V 4 bases short and J 4 bases short, with 8 bases between. The genes are TRBV5-6 and TRBJ1-1, with D hard to call. The sequence derives from a woman aged 25 to 45 with primary liver carcinoma and hepatitis B virus infection. The sequenced material came from peripheral blood. As DNA, the CDR3 is TGTGCCAGCAGCGCGGTGAGCACTGAAGCTTTCTTT. Its protein is CASSAVSTEAFF.